This T cell receptor (beta chain) was sequenced during a study of blood T cell repertoires in COVID-19. Study-wide background: Sites across the United States, Italy and Spain contributed samples from acute and convalescent COVID-19. T cells, B-cell-depleted T cells, or PBMCs provided the cDNA or gDNA that served as material.

This clone has a handful of counts. In the source study's methods: From reference gene primer amplification, estimates of nucleated cell counts were derived. Assay used: immunoSEQ multiplex PCR; TCRdb lists only in-frame clones, some missing. The DNA was the basis for D and trimming; V, J and clone size are from that table. The table includes 230,000 or so clones, roughly 81% detected once. Seattle patients were enrolled during active infection and followed longitudinally. The ends lost 2 bases at V and 7 bases at J; junction bases unmatched: 5. The CDR3 extends over 15 amino acids. Germline CDR1 is SGHAT and CDR2 is FQNNGV.

This receptor was taken from an elderly woman with COVID-19, enrolled during active disease. The sequenced sample consisted of peripheral blood. The J gene is TRBJ2-1, the V gene TRBV11-2; 10 bases fit TRBD2. CDR3 in amino acids: CASSLLAGEGNEQFF. DNA of the CDR3: TGTGCCAGCAGCTTACTAGCGGGGGAAGGGAATGAGCAGTTCTTC.